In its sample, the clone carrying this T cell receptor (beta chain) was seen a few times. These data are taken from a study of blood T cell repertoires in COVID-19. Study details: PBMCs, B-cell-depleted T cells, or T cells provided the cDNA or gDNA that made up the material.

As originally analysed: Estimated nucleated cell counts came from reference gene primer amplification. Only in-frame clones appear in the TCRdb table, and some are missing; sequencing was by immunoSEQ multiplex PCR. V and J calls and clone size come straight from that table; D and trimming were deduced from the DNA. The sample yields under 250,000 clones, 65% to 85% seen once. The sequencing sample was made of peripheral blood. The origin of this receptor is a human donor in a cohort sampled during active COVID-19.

This CDR3 reads CASSEQDSPLHF. The CDR3 DNA reads TGTGCCAGCAGTGAACAGGATTCACCCCTCCACTTT. V usage is TRBV2 and J usage is TRBJ1-6; D gene ambiguous. This CDR3 region has 12 residues. Germline V CDR1 and CDR2: SNHLY, FYNNEI. Trimming left V 2 bases short and J 8 bases short, with 4 bases between.